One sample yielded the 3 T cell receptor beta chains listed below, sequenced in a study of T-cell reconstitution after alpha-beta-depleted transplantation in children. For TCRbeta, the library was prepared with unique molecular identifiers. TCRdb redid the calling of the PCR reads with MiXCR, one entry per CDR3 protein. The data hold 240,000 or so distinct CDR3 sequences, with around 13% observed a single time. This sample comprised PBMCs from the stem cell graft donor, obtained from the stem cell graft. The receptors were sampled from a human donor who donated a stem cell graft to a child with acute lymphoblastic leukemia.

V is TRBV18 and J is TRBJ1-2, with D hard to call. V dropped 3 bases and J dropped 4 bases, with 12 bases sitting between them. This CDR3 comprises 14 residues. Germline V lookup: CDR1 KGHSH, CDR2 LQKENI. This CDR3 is CASSPWDAGYGYTF. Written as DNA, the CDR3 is TGTGCCAGCTCACCGTGGGATGCGGGCTATGGCTACACCTTC.

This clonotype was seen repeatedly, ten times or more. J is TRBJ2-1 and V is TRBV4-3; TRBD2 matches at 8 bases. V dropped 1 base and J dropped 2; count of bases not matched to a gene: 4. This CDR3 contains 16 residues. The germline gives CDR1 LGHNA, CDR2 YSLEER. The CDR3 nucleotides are TGCGCCAGCAGCCAAGGGGCGCGGGGGGCCTACAATGAGCAGTTCTTC. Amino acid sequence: CASSQGARGAYNEQFF.

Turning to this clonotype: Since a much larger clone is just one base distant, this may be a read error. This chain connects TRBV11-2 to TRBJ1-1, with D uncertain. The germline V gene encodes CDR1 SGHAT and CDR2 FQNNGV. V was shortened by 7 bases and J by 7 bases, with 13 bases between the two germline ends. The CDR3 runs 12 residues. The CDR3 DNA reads TGTGCCAGCACCTTCTCGACCCTTGAAGCTTTCTTT. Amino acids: CASTFSTLEAFF.